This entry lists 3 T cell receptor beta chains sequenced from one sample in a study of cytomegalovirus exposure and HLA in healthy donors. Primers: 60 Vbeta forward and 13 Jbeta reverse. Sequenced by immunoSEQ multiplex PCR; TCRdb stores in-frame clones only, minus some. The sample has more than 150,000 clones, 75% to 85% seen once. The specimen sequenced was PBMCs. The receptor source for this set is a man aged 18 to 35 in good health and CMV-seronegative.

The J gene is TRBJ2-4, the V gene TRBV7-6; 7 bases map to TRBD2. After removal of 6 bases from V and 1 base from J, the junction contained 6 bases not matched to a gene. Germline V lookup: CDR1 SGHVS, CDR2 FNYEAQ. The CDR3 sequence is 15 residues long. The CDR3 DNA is TGTGCCAGCAGTCCCCGGGGGGATGCCAAAAACATTCAGTACTTC. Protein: CASSPRGDAKNIQYF.

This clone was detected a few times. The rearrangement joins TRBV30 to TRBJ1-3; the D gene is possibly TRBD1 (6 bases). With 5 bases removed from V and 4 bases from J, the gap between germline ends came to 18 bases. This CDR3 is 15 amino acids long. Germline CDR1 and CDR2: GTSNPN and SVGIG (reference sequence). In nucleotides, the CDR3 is TGTGCCTGGGGGCGAGGACAGTTCGCGGGAAACACCATATATTTT. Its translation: CAWGRGQFAGNTIYF.

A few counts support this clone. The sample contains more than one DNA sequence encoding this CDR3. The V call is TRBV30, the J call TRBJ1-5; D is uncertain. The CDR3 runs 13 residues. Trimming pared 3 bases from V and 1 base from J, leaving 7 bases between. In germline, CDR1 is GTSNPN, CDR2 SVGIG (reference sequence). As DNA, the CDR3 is TGTGCCTGGAGCGATAGCAGCAATCAGCCCCAGCATTTT. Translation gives CAWSDSSNQPQHF.